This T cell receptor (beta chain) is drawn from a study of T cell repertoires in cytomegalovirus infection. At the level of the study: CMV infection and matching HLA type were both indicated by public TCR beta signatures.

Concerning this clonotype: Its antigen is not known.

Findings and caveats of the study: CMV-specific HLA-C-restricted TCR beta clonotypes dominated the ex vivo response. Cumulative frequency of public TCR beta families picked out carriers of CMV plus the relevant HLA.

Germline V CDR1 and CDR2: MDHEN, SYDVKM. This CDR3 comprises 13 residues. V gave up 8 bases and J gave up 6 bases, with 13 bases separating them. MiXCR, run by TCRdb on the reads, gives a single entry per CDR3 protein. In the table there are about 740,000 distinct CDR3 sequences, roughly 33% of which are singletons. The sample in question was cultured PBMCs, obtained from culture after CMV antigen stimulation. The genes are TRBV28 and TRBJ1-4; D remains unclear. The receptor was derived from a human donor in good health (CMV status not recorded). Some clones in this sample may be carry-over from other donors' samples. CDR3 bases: TGTGCCAGCTCGGGTAGGGCGGATGAAAAACTGTTTTTT. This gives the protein CASSGRADEKLFF.